Each of the 8 T cell receptor beta chains below was sequenced from the same sample in a study of blood T cell repertoires in COVID-19. Data came from immunoSEQ multiplex PCR; TCRdb stores just in-frame clones and leaves some out. The sample lists hundreds of thousands of clones; 89% were seen once. The sequencing input was PBMCs or T cells enriched from blood (not recorded which). These receptors were obtained from a woman aged 40 to 49 who had recovered from COVID-19.

V is TRBV28 and J is TRBJ2-3; D remains ambiguous. Trimming stripped 8 bases from V and 2 bases from J, with 14 bases between. This CDR3 has 14 amino acids. Germline CDR1 MDHEN, CDR2 SYDVKM. The CDR3 spells CASLPLRVTDTQYF. CDR3 coding DNA: TGTGCCAGCCTCCCTTTGCGCGTCACAGATACGCAGTATTTT. Full variable domain (missing parts from reference TRBV28 and TRBJ2-3): DVKVTQSSRYLVKRTGEKVFLECVQDMDHENMFWYRQDPGLGLRLIYFSYDVKMKEKGDIPEGYSVSREKKERFSLILESASTNQTSMYLCASLPLRVTDTQYFGPGTRLTVL.

The chain couples TRBV11-3 to TRBJ1-5; tentatively, D is TRBD1 (5 bases). The CDR3 is 15 residues long. Germline CDR1 SGHNT, CDR2 YENEEA. With 5 bases removed from V and 1 base from J, the gap between germline ends came to 12 bases. CDR3 sequence (DNA): TGTGCCAGCAGCCCCACGGGGGGGAGCAATCAGCCCCAGCATTTT. Encoded protein: CASSPTGGSNQPQHF.

In this sample, this clone turned up a few times. This sequence joins TRBV29-1 and TRBJ2-7, with 9 bases identical to TRBD2. V lost 0 bases and J lost 3; bases outside the gene matches: 9. CDR1 is SQVTM and CDR2 is ANQGSEA in the germline V gene. This CDR3 contains 16 residues. As DNA, the CDR3 is TGCAGCGTTGAAGAGGCGGGGGGGCCGACTGGCTACGAGCAGTACTTC. As protein: CSVEEAGGPTGYEQYF.

This clone was seen a handful of times. The chain has TRBV6-5 and TRBJ2-5; weak D call: TRBD2 (6 bases). The V end lost 6 bases, the J end lost 5 bases, and 16 bases lay between the germline ends. This CDR3 is built from 14 residues. The germline V gene encodes CDR1 MNHEY and CDR2 SVGAGI. In nucleotides, the CDR3 is TGTGCCAGCAGCCGTGGGACTTGGGGGGAGACCCAGTACTTC. Amino acids: CASSRGTWGETQYF.

The chain has TRBV9 and TRBJ2-7, with D perhaps TRBD2 (5 bases). This CDR3 is 15 amino acids long. Germline V gives CDR1 SGDLS, CDR2 YYNGEE. V was pared by 1 base and J by 2 bases, with 13 bases between. CDR3 sequence: CASSVSGKIPYEQYF. CDR3 coding DNA: TGTGCCAGCAGCGTAAGCGGAAAAATTCCCTACGAGCAGTACTTC.

The gene calls are TRBV4-3 and TRBJ1-3, with TRBD1 matching 8 bases. Germline V gives CDR1 LGHNA, CDR2 YSLEER. Germline trimming cut 3 bases from V and 0 bases from J; bases unmatched to any gene: 1. There are 15 residues in the CDR3. CDR3 sequence reads: CASSQDRVSGNTIYF. The DNA for the CDR3 is TGCGCCAGCAGCCAGGACAGGGTCTCTGGAAACACCATATATTTT.

This clone was picked up one time. CDR3 sequence: CASSQGGGTTEAFF. In DNA, the CDR3 is TGTGCCAGCAGCCAAGGGGGAGGGACCACTGAAGCTTTCTTT. V is TRBV14 and J is TRBJ1-1, with D possibly matching TRBD1 (5 bases). Trimming stripped 1 base from V and 4 bases from J, with 10 bases between. From germline, CDR1 is SGHDN and CDR2 FVKESK. The CDR3 sequence is 14 residues long.

This chain uses TRBV5-1 with TRBJ2-3; no firm D call. The CDR3 is 12 amino acids. The germline gives CDR1 SGHRS, CDR2 YFSETQ. Between the trimmed V and J ends, which lost 0 bases and 6 bases, there was a span of 5 bases. DNA for the CDR3: TGCGCCAGCAGCTTGGTCTCCGATACGCAGTATTTT. Amino acid sequence: CASSLVSDTQYF.